This TCR beta chain originates from a study of T-cell memory formation after mild COVID-19. The study's findings and limits: Largely, contracting CD4+ clones fell within CM and EM, and contracting CD8+ clones within EMRA.

MiXCR, applied by TCRdb to the 5' RACE reads, yields one record per CDR3 protein. The data hold just over 400,000 distinct CDR3 sequences, with 20% to 30% observed a single time. This clonotype was seen more than once but under ten times. Its antigen is unidentified. This sequence originates from an adult woman who had mild COVID-19 (a few samples of this study predate the infection). Cell type and time point are not known. Sequenced input: PBMCs or a T cell subset sorted from them (not recorded which).

The CDR3 protein is CATSDSLFGANVLTF. CDR3 coding DNA: TGTGCCACCAGTGATTCCCTTTTTGGGGCCAACGTCCTGACTTTC. The chain joins TRBV24-1 to TRBJ2-6; D call uncertain. The CDR3 runs to 15 residues. Germline assignment: CDR1 KGHDR and CDR2 SFDVKD. V lost 2 bases, J lost 3 bases, and 7 bases lay in between.